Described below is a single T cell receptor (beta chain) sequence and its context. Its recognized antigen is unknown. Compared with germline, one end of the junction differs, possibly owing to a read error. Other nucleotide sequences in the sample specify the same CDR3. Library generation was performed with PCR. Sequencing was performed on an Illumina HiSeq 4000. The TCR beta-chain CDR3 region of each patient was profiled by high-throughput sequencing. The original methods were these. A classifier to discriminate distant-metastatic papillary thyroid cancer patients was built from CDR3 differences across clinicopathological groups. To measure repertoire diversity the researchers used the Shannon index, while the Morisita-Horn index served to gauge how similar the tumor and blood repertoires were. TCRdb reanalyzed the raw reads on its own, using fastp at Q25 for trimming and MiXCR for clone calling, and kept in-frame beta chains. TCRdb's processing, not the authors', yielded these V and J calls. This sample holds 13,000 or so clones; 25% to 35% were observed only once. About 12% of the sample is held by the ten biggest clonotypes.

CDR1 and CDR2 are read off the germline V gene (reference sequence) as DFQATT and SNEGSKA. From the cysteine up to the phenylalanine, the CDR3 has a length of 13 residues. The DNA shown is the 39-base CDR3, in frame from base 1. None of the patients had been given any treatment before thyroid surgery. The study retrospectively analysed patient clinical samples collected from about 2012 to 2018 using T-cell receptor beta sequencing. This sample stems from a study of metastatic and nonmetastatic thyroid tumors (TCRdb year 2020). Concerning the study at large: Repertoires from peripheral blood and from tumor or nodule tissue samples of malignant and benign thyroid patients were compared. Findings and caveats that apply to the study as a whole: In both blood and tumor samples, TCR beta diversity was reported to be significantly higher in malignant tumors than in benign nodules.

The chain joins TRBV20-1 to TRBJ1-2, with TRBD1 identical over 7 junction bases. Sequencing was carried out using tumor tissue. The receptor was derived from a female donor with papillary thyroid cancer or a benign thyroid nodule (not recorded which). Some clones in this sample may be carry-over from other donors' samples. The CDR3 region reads CSVDRVENYGYTF. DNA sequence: TGCAGTGTTGACAGGGTGGAGAACTATGGCTACACCTTT.